This T cell receptor beta chain was captured by sequencing in a study of low-dose radiotherapy and immunotherapy resistance in tumors. In the study overall: Cohort 1 patients were irradiated with 0.5 Gy fractions every 2 weeks to 6.5 Gy total.

This CDR3 spans 14 amino acids. Germline CDR1 and CDR2: SGHVS and FQNEAQ. V was cut by 2 bases and J by 2 bases, with 9 bases left in between. The time point here: after trial treatment. The treatment was: LDRT plus nivolumab, ipilimumab, low-dose cyclophosphamide and aspirin (RACIN trial). This clonotype occurred many times. TRAV- and TRBV-specific primers primed first-strand cDNA, covering alpha and beta chains. The PCR that amplified TCRs ran for around 22 cycles, relying on a constant-region primer and a V-primer adapter. TCRdb processed the reads anew with MiXCR; each CDR3 protein has one entry. The table lists roughly 30,000 distinct CDR3 sequences, approximately 54% of them singletons, with roughly 5% in the top ten.

The input for sequencing was PBMCs, taken after low-dose radiotherapy plus immunotherapy. This clonotype was sampled from a male donor with gallbladder cancer. The chain combines TRBV7-8 with TRBJ2-5, with D uncertain. The CDR3, as DNA: TGTGCCAGCAGCTTAAAGGGCAGTCAAGAGACCCAGTACTTC. Protein sequence: CASSLKGSQETQYF.